This T cell receptor (beta chain) was profiled in a study of blood T cell repertoires in COVID-19. Study details: Researchers got acute and convalescent COVID-19 samples from the United States, Italy and Spain. The analysed material was cDNA or gDNA that came from T cells, B-cell-depleted T cells, or PBMCs.

As originally analysed: Reference gene primers were amplified, and this amplification served to estimate nucleated cell counts. Measured with immunoSEQ multiplex PCR; TCRdb has only the in-frame clones, and not every one. Clone size and V and J calls were adopted from that table, with D and trimming inferred from the DNA. The top ten clones hold around a tenth of a sample with around 300,000 clones, approximately 83% of them seen once. Germline CDR1 SGHDT, CDR2 YYEEEE. The J segment lost 4 bases and the V segment lost 3 bases, leaving 11 bases of the junction unmatched. The CDR3 has 16 amino acids. The genes are TRBV5-6 and TRBJ2-7; TRBD1 aligns across 9 bases. Material: peripheral blood. This sequence was found in a woman aged 45-65 years who had recovered from COVID-19. CDR3 loop: CASSSHGGTGTYEQYF. CDR3 DNA sequence: TGTGCCAGCAGCTCACATGGAGGGACAGGGACGTACGAGCAGTACTTC. Variable domain in full (rest from reference TRBV5-6 and TRBJ2-7): DAGVTQSPTHLIKTRGQQVTLRCSPKSGHDTVSWYQQALGQGPQFIFQYYEEEERQRGNFPDRFSGHQFPNYSSELNVNALLLGDSALYLCASSSHGGTGTYEQYFGPGTRLTVT.